The clone carrying this T cell receptor (beta chain) has a handful of counts. The data derive from a study of blood T cell repertoires in COVID-19. Across the whole study: Collection of acute and convalescent COVID-19 samples took place in the United States, Italy and Spain. The cDNA or gDNA used as material had been derived from T cells, B-cell-depleted T cells, or PBMCs.

As originally analysed: Amplified reference gene primers provided the basis for estimating nucleated cell counts. TCRdb's copy holds only in-frame clones and misses some; the assay was immunoSEQ multiplex PCR. That table furnishes V, J and clone size, whereas the DNA furnished D and trimming. This table holds tens of thousands of clones, about four fifths found once. This CDR3 is built from 16 residues. CDR1 MGHRA and CDR2 YSYEKL come from the germline V gene. V was pared by 0 bases and J by 10 bases, with 19 bases between. The source is a human donor in a cohort sampled during active COVID-19. The sample consisted of peripheral blood. This chain connects TRBV4-1 to TRBJ2-1; D gene unclear. For the CDR3, the DNA is TGCGCCAGCAGCCAAGATTCGGTCCTCTCCCTGAGGGAGCAGTTCTTC. This codes for CASSQDSVLSLREQFF.